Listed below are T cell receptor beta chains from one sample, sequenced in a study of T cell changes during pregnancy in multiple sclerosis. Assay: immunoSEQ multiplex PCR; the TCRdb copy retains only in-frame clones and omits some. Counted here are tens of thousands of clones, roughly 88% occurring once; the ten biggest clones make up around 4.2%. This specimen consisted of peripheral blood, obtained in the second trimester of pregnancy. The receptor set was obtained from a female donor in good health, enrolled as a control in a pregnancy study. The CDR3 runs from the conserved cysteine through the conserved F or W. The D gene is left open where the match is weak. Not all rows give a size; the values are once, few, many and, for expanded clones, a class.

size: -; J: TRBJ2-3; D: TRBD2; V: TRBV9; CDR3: CASSGSGRASTDTQYF; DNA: TGTGCCAGCAGCGGTAGCGGGAGGGCTTCCACAGATACGCAGTATTTT
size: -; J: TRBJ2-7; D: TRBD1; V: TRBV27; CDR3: CASSLSTGGVYEQYF; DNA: TGTGCCAGCAGTTTATCGACAGGGGGCGTCTACGAGCAGTACTTC
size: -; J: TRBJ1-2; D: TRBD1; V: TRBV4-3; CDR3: CASSQSIQGARGYGYTF; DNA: TGCGCCAGCAGCCAGTCGATACAGGGGGCGCGGGGCTATGGCTACACCTTC
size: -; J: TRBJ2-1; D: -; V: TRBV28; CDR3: CASRDLSYNEQFF; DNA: TGTGCCAGCCGGGATCTCTCCTACAATGAGCAGTTCTTC
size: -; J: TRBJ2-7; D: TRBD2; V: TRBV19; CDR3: CASSTGLAVEQYF; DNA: TGTGCCAGTAGTACGGGACTAGCGGTTGAGCAGTACTTC
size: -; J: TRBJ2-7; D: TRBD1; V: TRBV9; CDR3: CASSARTGPYEQYF; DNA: TGTGCCAGCAGCGCTCGGACAGGCCCCTACGAGCAGTACTTC
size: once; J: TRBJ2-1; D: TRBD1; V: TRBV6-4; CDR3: CASSDTAGTGDNEQFF; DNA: TGTGCCAGCAGTGACACCGCCGGGACAGGGGACAATGAGCAGTTCTTC
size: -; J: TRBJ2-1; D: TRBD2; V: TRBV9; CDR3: CASSVESGRRYNEQFF; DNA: TGTGCCAGCAGCGTCGAAAGCGGGAGGCGCTACAATGAGCAGTTCTTC
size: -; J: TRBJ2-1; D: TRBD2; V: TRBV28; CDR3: CASSLLFGLAANEQFF; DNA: TGTGCCAGCAGTTTACTATTCGGACTAGCCGCTAATGAGCAGTTCTTC
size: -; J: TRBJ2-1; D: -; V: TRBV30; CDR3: CAWAGGAGNEQFF; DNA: TGTGCCTGGGCTGGGGGGGCCGGCAATGAGCAGTTCTTC
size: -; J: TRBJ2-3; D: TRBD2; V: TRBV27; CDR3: CASSIAGVGTDTQYF; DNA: TGTGCCAGCAGTATAGCGGGAGTGGGCACAGATACGCAGTATTTT
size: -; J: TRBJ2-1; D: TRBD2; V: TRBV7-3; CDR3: CASSMLAGGSYNEQFF; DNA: TGTGCCAGCAGCATGCTAGCGGGGGGTTCCTACAATGAGCAGTTCTTC
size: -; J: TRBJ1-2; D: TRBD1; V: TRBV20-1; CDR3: CSARIGQGEFF; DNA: TGCAGTGCTAGAATCGGACAGGGGGAATTCTTC
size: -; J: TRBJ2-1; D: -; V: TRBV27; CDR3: CASSSLLSSYNEQFF; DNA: TGTGCCAGCAGTTCGCTCCTGAGCTCCTACAATGAGCAGTTCTTC
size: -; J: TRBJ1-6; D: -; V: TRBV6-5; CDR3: CASRRAGYNSPLHF; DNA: TGTGCCAGCCGACGGGCGGGATATAATTCACCCCTCCACTTT
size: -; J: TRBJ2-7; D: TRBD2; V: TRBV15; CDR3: CATSRDLAGGSYEQYF; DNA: TGTGCCACCAGCAGAGATCTAGCGGGTGGCTCCTACGAGCAGTACTTC
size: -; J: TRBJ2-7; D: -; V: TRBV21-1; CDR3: CASTTGSYEQYF; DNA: TGTGCCAGCACAACAGGTTCCTACGAGCAGTACTTC
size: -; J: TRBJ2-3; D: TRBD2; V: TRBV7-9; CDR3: CASSPAGGQYF; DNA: TGTGCCAGCAGCCCAGCGGGAGGGCAGTATTTT
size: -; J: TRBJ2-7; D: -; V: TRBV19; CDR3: CASSIGQGRPSGTPEKQYF; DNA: TGTGCCAGTAGTATCGGACAGGGTAGGCCTAGCGGTACCCCTGAGAAGCAGTACTTC
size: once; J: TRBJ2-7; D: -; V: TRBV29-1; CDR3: CSVESEYSYEQYF; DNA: TGCAGCGTTGAATCGGAGTACTCCTACGAGCAGTACTTC
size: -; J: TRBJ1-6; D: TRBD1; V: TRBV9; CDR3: CASSHDRDSPLHF; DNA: TGTGCCAGCAGCCACGACAGGGACTCACCCCTCCACTTT
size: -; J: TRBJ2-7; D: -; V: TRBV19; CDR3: CAKSGSTLYYYEQYF; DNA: TGTGCCAAAAGTGGTTCCACACTCTACTACTACGAGCAGTACTTC
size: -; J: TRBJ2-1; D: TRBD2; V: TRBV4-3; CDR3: CASSQDGVLAENNEQFF; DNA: TGCGCCAGCAGCCAAGATGGAGTGCTAGCGGAGAACAATGAGCAGTTCTTC
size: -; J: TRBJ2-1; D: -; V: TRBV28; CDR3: CASSLSGVSNEQFF; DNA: TGTGCCAGCAGTTTATCGGGGGTTTCCAATGAGCAGTTCTTC
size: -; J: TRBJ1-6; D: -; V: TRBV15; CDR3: CATSTYYGRTNNSPLHF; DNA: TGTGCCACCAGCACGTACTATGGACGGACTAATAATTCACCCCTCCACTTT
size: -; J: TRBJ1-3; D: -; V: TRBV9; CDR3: CASSVASSGNTIYF; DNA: TGTGCCAGCAGCGTAGCTAGCTCTGGAAACACCATATATTTT
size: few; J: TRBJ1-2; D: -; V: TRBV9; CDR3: CASSVRGYGYTF; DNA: TGTGCCAGCAGCGTAAGGGGGTATGGCTACACCTTC
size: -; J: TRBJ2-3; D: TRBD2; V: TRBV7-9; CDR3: CASSLTGLAGPDTQYF; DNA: TGTGCCAGCAGCTTGACGGGACTAGCGGGGCCAGATACGCAGTATTTT
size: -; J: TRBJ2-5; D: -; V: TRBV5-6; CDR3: CASSPTTWETQYF; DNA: TGTGCCAGCAGCCCTACGACTTGGGAGACCCAGTACTTC
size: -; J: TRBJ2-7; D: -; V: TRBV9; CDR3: CASSVGTLSSYEQYF; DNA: TGTGCCAGCAGCGTAGGGACATTGAGCTCCTACGAGCAGTACTTC
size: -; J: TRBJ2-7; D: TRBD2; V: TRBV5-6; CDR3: CASSLTSGYEQYF; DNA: TGTGCCAGCAGCCTAACTAGCGGTTACGAGCAGTACTTC
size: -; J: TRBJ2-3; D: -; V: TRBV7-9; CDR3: CASSLVVAHSTDTQYF; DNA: TGTGCCAGCAGCTTAGTGGTAGCGCATAGCACAGATACGCAGTATTTT
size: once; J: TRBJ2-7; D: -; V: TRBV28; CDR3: CASTAGTFNDEQYF; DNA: TGTGCCAGCACCGCCGGGACATTTAACGACGAGCAGTACTTC
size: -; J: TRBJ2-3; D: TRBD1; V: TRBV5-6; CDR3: CASRYDWDRLYTSTDTQYF; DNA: TGTGCCAGCAGGTATGACTGGGACAGACTCTACACTAGCACAGATACGCAGTATTTT
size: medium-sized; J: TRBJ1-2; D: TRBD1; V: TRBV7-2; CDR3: CASSSAGGPNYGYTF; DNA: TGTGCCAGCAGCTCCGCAGGGGGGCCAAACTATGGCTACACCTTC
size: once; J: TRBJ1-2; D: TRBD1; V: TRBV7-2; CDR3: CASSSYTETGGYGYTF; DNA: TGTGCCAGCAGCTCATACACAGAGACAGGGGGCTATGGCTACACCTTC
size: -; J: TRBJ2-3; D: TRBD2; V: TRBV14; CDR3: CASSQLAGGPDTQYF; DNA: TGTGCCAGCAGCCAACTAGCGGGAGGGCCAGATACGCAGTATTTT
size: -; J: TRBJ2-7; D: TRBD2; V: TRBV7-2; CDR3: CASSGSGGATYEQYF; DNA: TGTGCCAGCAGTGGGAGCGGGGGGGCTACCTACGAGCAGTACTTC
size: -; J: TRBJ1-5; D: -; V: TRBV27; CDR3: CASSPSLNRAGLGRNQPQHF; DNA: TGTGCCAGCAGCCCCTCCCTTAACAGGGCTGGTCTTGGGCGCAATCAGCCCCAGCATTTT
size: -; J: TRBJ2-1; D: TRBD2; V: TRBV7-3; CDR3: CASSSVGLAGGSEQFF; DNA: TGTGCCAGCAGCTCGGTAGGGCTAGCGGGGGGGAGCGAGCAGTTCTTC
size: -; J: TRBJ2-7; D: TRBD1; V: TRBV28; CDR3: CASSAPGTGKYEQYF; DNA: TGTGCCAGCAGTGCCCCCGGGACAGGCAAGTACGAGCAGTACTTC
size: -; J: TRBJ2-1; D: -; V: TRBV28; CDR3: CASSLRQVQFF; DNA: TGTGCCAGCAGTTTAAGGCAGGTCCAGTTCTTC
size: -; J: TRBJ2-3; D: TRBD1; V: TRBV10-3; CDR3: CAISRDSLSDTQYF; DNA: TGTGCCATCAGTCGGGACAGCCTGTCAGATACGCAGTATTTT
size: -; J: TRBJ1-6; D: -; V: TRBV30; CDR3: CAWSAGTSNSPLHF; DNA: TGTGCCTGGAGTGCCGGGACATCTAATTCACCCCTCCACTTT
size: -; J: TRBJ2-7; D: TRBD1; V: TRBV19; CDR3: CASTGTGGSYEQYF; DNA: TGTGCCAGTACTGGAACAGGGGGCTCCTACGAGCAGTACTTC
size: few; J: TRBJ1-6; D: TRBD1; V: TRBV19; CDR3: CASSIGTGVGSPLHF; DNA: TGTGCCAGTAGTATTGGGACAGGGGTGGGTTCACCCCTCCACTTT
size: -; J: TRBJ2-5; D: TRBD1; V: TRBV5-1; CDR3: CASSTQYEGALRETQYF; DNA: TGCGCCAGCAGCACCCAATACGAGGGGGCCCTCCGGGAGACCCAGTACTTC
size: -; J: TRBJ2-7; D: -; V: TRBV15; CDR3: CATSRDRYEQYF; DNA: TGTGCCACCAGCAGAGATCGGTACGAGCAGTACTTC
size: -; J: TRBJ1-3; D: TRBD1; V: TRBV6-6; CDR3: CASSNRGDWYF; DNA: TGTGCCAGCAGTAACAGGGGTGACTGGTATTTT
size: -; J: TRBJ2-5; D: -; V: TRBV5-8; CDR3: CASSLGQGVETQYF; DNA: TGTGCCAGCAGCTTGGGTCAGGGTGTGGAGACCCAGTACTTC
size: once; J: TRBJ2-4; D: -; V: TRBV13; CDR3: CASSFRPAQTNIQYF; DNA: TGTGCCAGCAGCTTCAGGCCCGCCCAGACAAACATTCAGTACTTC
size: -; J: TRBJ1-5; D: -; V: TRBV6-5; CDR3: CASREDRNQPQHF; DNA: TGTGCCAGCAGGGAGGACCGCAATCAGCCCCAGCATTTT